This TCR beta chain was sequenced during a study of blood T cells in healthy people across ages (dated by TCRdb to the mid-2010s). For context, the study as a whole: Template switching captured roughly one uniquely barcoded TCR beta cDNA molecule per two T cells in model experiments. The study measured age-related changes in TCR beta repertoire diversity using deep sequencing normalized with unique cDNA molecular identifiers. Four age groups were formed from the donors: young (average approximately 15 years), middle-aged (just under 40), aged (around 68) and long-lived (around 82). Two additional independent replicas of 1 million unique cDNA reads from the same blood draw were analyzed for two donors (one aged 18 to 29 and one aged 80 or older). Results the study describes overall, beyond this receptor: Because profiling used bulk unsorted PBMCs, naive and antigen-experienced compartments could not be compared conclusively. Because the CMV infection status of the donors was unknown, age-related changes in expanded clonotypes may potentially have been confounded. The percentage of naive T cells measured by flow cytometry correlated strongly with observed TCR beta diversity. Estimates of total diversity from one million sequenced T cells were regarded as lower bounds and underestimates. As age increased, observed TCR beta diversity per million T cells dropped in a roughly linear way, and a significant reduction was already evident by age roughly 40. Compared with the aged group, the long-lived group had more naive CD4+ T cells, fewer expanded clones and increased TCR diversity, suggesting age selection.

The germline V gene encodes CDR1 SGHTA and CDR2 FQGNSA. The CDR3 numbers 14 residues from cysteine through phenylalanine. The sequence is cut down to CDR3 DNA, 42 bases in frame from base 1. Trimming costs V 7 bases and J 0 bases, and their ends lie 13 bases apart. The donors were 40 or so Caucasian individuals from Russia, aged roughly 6 to 90 years, who were systemically healthy. Each donor gave roughly 11 milliliters of peripheral blood, drawn into EDTA-treated Vacutainer tubes. Ficoll-Paque density-gradient centrifugation was used to isolate PBMCs, with at least 6 million per sample. Total RNA, at least 6 micrograms per sample, was extracted from PBMCs with Trizol reagent. For every donor, flow cytometry on a PBMC aliquot measured the percentage of naive CD45RAhigh/CD27high T cells. Libraries were constructed by 5' RACE. The data were produced on an Illumina HiSeq 2500. The second PCR ran for roughly 7 to 12 cycles and used a J-beta primer mix along with a sample-barcoded 5' primer. A template-switch 5' adaptor carrying 12 random nucleotides introduced a unique molecular identifier onto each TCR beta cDNA molecule. Each sample yielded at least 2.5 million CDR3-containing paired-end reads. First-strand cDNA was synthesized from all RNA with the Mint cDNA synthesis kit, primed by a TRBC-specific oligonucleotide. Following uracil-DNA glycosylase treatment, a first 18-cycle PCR with universal primers M1SS and BC2_uni_R was performed on all cDNA. Concerning the study's data processing: For normalization, 1 million high-quality reads were randomly selected from each sample, with every read carrying a distinct molecular identifier. Instead of being binned into consensus sequences, reads with shared molecular identifiers were discarded. MiTCR, run with a Q25 quality threshold and the strictest error-elimination algorithm, handled CDR3 identification, clonotype clustering and error correction. A nonparametric unseen species model with Euler transformation was used to estimate lower-bound total TCR beta diversity. TCRdb redid the processing of the public reads, applying fastp at Q25 and MiXCR, and retained in-frame beta chains. Each entry merges the rows of one CDR3 protein and shows their most common DNA and genes. It is TCRdb's table, rather than the study itself, that gives the V and J calls and clone size. In all, the sample holds 800,000 to 950,000 distinct CDR3 sequences, and under 35% of those were seen once. The biggest ten clones account for about a tenth of the sample.

The table lists this clonotype with a few counts. Its antigen is not yet known. No qualities accompany the bases; no much larger clone lies one base away. These data were also filed under a second study, of T cells of mothers and their children. As the second study states: Nine systemically healthy Caucasian individuals, comprising three mothers and their six children, were included as donors. cDNA synthesis consumed the entire amount of extracted RNA, loaded at approximately 1.6 ug RNA in each 15 ul reaction. Sample barcodes and 2-4 random nucleotides were added via the M1S primer in the second PCR. Each mother yielded over 8.5 million TCR beta CDR3 reads and each child 3 million or so reads. In both related and unrelated pairs, thymic selection shapes the output of TCR recombination in a similar way, with inherited differences having only a minor effect. Normalized repertoire overlap was always found to be slightly, but never significantly, higher in related mother-child pairs than in unrelated mother-child pairs. No persistent microchimeric T cell clones were detected, at a sensitivity of about 100 clones per million clonotypes. To look for features that set related mother-child pairs apart from unrelated individuals, the researchers ran deep NGS to compare the TCR beta repertoires of mothers and children. The mean age was approximately 41 +/- 4 years for the mothers and roughly 10 +/- 4 years for the children. Libraries were sequenced on Illumina HiSeq 2000 with 100+100 nt paired-end reads after adapter ligation with NEBNext reagents. To avoid cross-contamination, the mother libraries and the child libraries were prepared a month apart and sequenced in separate runs. Each donor had between roughly 450,000 and 2,300,000 distinct TCR beta clonotypes identified. Naive TCR beta clonotypes were estimated from low-frequency clonotypes matched to each donor's FACS-determined naive share, without sorting.

The V gene is TRBV7-2 and the J gene is TRBJ2-7; possibly the D gene is TRBD2, per 5 matching bases. Sequenced material: blood. The sequence was collected from a woman aged 40 to 50 in good health. The DNA is TGTGCCAGCAAGAAGGGAGCCCCCTCCTACGAGCAGTACTTC. It translates to CASKKGAPSYEQYF. Full variable domain (CDR3 extended with the reference TRBV7-2 and TRBJ2-7 proteins): GAGVSQSPSNKVTEKGKDVELRCDPISGHTALYWYRQSLGQGLEFLIYFQGNSAPDKSGLPSDRFSAERTGGSVSTLTIQRTQQEDSAVYLCASKKGAPSYEQYFGPGTRLTVT.